What follows are 3 T cell receptor beta chains derived from one specimen sequenced in a study of shared clonotypes between healthy human individuals. Sequencing was performed with immunoSEQ multiplex PCR; in TCRdb, only in-frame clones are kept and a portion is missing. The data contain about 480,000 clones, around 79% of them seen just once; the ten biggest clones take up approximately 13%. The sample was PBMCs. The receptors come from a woman between 35 and 50 years old in good health. Some clones in this sample may be carry-over from other donors' samples.

Regarding this clone: A far larger clone is just one base off, so this is likely a read error. The sample carries other DNA sequences with the same CDR3. J is TRBJ1-1 and V is TRBV12-5, with D unclear. Per the germline V gene, CDR1 is LGHNT and CDR2 is FRNRAP. Deletions cut 0 bases from V and 1 base from J, with 12 bases between. The CDR3 has 16 amino acids. The CDR3 spells CASGLVVAPRNTEAFF. CDR3 nucleotides: TGTGCTAGTGGTTTGGTCGTGGCCCCAAGGAACACTGAAGCTTTCTTT.

The chain joins TRBV19 to TRBJ2-5; 8 positions agree with TRBD2. Germline-derived CDR1 and CDR2 are LNHDA and SQIVND (reference sequence). The CDR3 loop spans 14 amino acids. Losses at the gene ends were 3 bases for V and 5 bases for J; bases not matched to a gene: 5. The CDR3 region has the DNA TGTGCCAGTAGTATGGGCCTAGCGGGTGAGACCCAGTACTTC. Translation: CASSMGLAGETQYF. The whole variable domain, remainder taken from reference TRBV19 and TRBJ2-5, is DGGITQSPKYLFRKEGQNVTLSCEQNLNHDAMYWYRQDPGQGLRLIYYSQIVNDFQKGDIAEGYSVSREKKESFPLTVTSAQKNPTAFYLCASSMGLAGETQYFGPGTRLLVL.

The chain employs TRBV4-1 and TRBJ2-7, with 8 bases identical to TRBD1. V lost 1 base to trimming and J lost 0 bases; unmatched junction nucleotides: 5. CDR1 MGHRA and CDR2 YSYEKL come from the germline V gene. CDR3 size: 16 residues. This chain's CDR3 is CASSQAGQAGSYEQYF. CDR3 bases: TGCGCCAGCAGCCAAGCGGGACAGGCGGGCTCCTACGAGCAGTACTTC.